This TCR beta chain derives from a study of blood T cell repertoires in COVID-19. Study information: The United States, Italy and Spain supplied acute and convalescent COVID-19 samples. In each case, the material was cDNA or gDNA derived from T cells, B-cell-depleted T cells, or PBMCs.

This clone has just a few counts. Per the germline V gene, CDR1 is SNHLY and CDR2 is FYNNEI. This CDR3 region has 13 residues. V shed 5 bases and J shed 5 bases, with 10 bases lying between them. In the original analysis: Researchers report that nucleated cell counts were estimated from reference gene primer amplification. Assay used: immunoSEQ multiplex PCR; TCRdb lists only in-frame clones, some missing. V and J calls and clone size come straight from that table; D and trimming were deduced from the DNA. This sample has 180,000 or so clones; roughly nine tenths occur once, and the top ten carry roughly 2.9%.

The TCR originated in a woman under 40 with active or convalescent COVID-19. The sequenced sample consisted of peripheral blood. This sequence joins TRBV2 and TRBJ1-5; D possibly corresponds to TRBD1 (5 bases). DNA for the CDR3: TGTGCCAGCAGTAGGACATACTATCAGCCCCAGCATTTT. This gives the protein CASSRTYYQPQHF.